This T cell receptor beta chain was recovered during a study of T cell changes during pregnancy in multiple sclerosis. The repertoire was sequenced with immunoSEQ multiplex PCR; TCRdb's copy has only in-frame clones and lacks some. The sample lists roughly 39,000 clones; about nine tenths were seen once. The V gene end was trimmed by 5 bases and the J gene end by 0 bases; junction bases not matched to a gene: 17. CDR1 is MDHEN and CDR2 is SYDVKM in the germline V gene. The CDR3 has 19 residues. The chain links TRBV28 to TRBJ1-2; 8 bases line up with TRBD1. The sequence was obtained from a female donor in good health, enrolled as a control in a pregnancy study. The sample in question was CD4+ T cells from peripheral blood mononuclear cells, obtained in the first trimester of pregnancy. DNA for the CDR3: TGTGCCAGCAGTCGTACAGGGGGTTATACCCTATTGCCTAACTATGGCTACACCTTC. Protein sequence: CASSRTGGYTLLPNYGYTF.